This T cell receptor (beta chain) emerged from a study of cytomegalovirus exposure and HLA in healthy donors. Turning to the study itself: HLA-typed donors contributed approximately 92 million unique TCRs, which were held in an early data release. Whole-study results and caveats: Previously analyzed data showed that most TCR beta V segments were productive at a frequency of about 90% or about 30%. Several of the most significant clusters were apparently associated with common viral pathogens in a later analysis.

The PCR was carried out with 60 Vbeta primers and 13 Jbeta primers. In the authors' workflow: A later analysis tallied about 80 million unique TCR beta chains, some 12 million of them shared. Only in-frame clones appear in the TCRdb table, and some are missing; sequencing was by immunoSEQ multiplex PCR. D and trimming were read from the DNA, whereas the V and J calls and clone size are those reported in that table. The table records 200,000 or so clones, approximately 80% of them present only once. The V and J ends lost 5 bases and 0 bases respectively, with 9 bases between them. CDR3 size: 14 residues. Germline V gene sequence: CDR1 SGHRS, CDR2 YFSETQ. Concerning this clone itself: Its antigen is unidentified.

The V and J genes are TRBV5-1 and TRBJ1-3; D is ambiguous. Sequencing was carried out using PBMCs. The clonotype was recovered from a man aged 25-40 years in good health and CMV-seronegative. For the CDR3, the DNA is TGCGCCAGCAGGAGAGCGTACTCTGGAAACACCATATATTTT. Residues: CASRRAYSGNTIYF.